A selection of T cell receptor beta chains follows, all from one sample in a study of human T cells and chemical hapten exposure. TCRdb re-called the RACE reads with MiXCR, one entry per CDR3 protein. This sample has about 380,000 distinct CDR3 sequences, with around 5.5% found just once. The sample consisted of whole blood, taken in connection with sensitization to the hapten diphenylcyclopropenone (DPC). The receptors derive from a woman between 50 and 59 years old with alopecia areata. Some clones in this sample may be carry-over from other donors' samples. The conserved cysteine and the conserved F or W are not part of the CDR3 here. Fields, in order: V gene, J gene, CDR3 protein.

V gene: TRBV12-5
J gene: TRBJ2-3
CDR3 protein: ASGPASRADTQY

V gene: TRBV27
J gene: TRBJ1-1
CDR3 protein: ASSLGGQGYTEAF

V gene: TRBV27
J gene: TRBJ2-1
CDR3 protein: ASSLEGQREGHDNEQF

V gene: TRBV28
J gene: TRBJ2-5
CDR3 protein: ASSSMPETQY

V gene: TRBV5-1
J gene: TRBJ1-1
CDR3 protein: ASSLRVETEAF

V gene: TRBV29-1
J gene: TRBJ2-5
CDR3 protein: SARIPGAGETQY

V gene: TRBV9
J gene: TRBJ2-5
CDR3 protein: ASSVGVHQETQY

V gene: TRBV20-1
J gene: TRBJ1-5
CDR3 protein: SAGEGNQPQH

V gene: TRBV6-5
J gene: TRBJ1-1
CDR3 protein: ATKRAMNTEAF

V gene: TRBV5-1
J gene: TRBJ2-5
CDR3 protein: ASSLGGTPVGETQY

V gene: TRBV5-6
J gene: TRBJ1-1
CDR3 protein: ASSLKGSNDMNTEAF

V gene: TRBV4-3
J gene: TRBJ2-7
CDR3 protein: ASSQDRGLAGNPGHEQY

V gene: TRBV5-1
J gene: TRBJ2-7
CDR3 protein: ASRFTPQSEAYEQY

V gene: TRBV5-1
J gene: TRBJ2-1
CDR3 protein: ASSSGTGIYNEQF

V gene: TRBV7-8
J gene: TRBJ2-3
CDR3 protein: ASSGRASGGKRDTQY

V gene: TRBV7-9
J gene: TRBJ2-1
CDR3 protein: ASGEGGRAVNEQF

V gene: TRBV20-1
J gene: TRBJ2-1
CDR3 protein: SAGGGLDDEQF

V gene: TRBV11-2
J gene: TRBJ2-1
CDR3 protein: ASSLEPYNEQF

V gene: TRBV3-1
J gene: TRBJ2-3
CDR3 protein: ASSPRGGGGNTDTQY

V gene: TRBV3-1
J gene: TRBJ2-1
CDR3 protein: ASSQALSEQF

V gene: TRBV6-2/TRBV6-3
J gene: TRBJ2-6
CDR3 protein: ASSLFRGGGANVLT